Listed below are T cell receptor beta chains from one sample, sequenced in a study of blood T cells in healthy people across ages. MiXCR, run by TCRdb on the 5' RACE reads, gives a single entry per CDR3 protein. The data hold a few hundred thousand distinct CDR3 sequences, with approximately 30% observed a single time. The source material was blood. The receptors come from a woman aged 70 to 79 in good health. Each CDR3 is given with its conserved first and last residue. D genes are given only for firm matches. A row's size may be missing; if present it is once, few, many or a size class.

CDR3 protein: CASSLVPRDRVAKNIQYF; CDR3 DNA: TGCGCCAGCAGCTTGGTGCCACGGGACAGGGTGGCCAAAAACATCCAGTACTTC; J gene: TRBJ2-4; D gene: TRBD1; clone size: .; V gene: TRBV5-1
CDR3 protein: CVSGLVQETQYF; CDR3 DNA: TGTGTTAGTGGTTTGGTCCAAGAGACCCAGTACTTC; J gene: TRBJ2-5; D gene: .; clone size: .; V gene: TRBV12-5
CDR3 protein: CASSLAGHPYEAFF; CDR3 DNA: TGTGCCAGCAGTTTAGCGGGACACCCCTATGAAGCTTTCTTT; J gene: TRBJ1-1; D gene: .; clone size: .; V gene: TRBV12-3/TRBV12-4
CDR3 protein: CASTSGRGTEAFF; CDR3 DNA: TGTGCCAGCACCAGTGGGAGGGGCACTGAAGCTTTCTTT; J gene: TRBJ1-1; D gene: .; clone size: few; V gene: TRBV7-2
CDR3 protein: CASSQSRGSFTPLHF; CDR3 DNA: TGTGCCAGCTCACAGTCCCGGGGGTCTTTCACACCCCTCCACTTT; J gene: TRBJ1-6; D gene: .; clone size: .; V gene: TRBV18
CDR3 protein: CASSQNPTGDQPQHF; CDR3 DNA: TGTGCCAGCAGCCAAAACCCGACGGGGGATCAGCCCCAGCATTTT; J gene: TRBJ1-5; D gene: .; clone size: few; V gene: TRBV4-2
CDR3 protein: CASSVGFTDTQYF; CDR3 DNA: TGTGCCAGCAGTGTGGGGTTCACAGATACGCAGTATTTT; J gene: TRBJ2-3; D gene: .; clone size: .; V gene: TRBV7-2
CDR3 protein: CASSLSKPGNTIYF; CDR3 DNA: TGTGCCAGCAGCCTTTCAAAACCCGGAAACACCATATATTTT; J gene: TRBJ1-3; D gene: .; clone size: few; V gene: TRBV11-2
CDR3 protein: CASSQARSSDGTQYF; CDR3 DNA: TGCGCCAGCAGCCAAGCTCGAAGCAGCGACGGGACCCAGTACTTC; J gene: TRBJ2-5; D gene: .; clone size: .; V gene: TRBV4-3
CDR3 protein: CASSPTDRGEKLFF; CDR3 DNA: TGTGCCAGCAGCCCGACGGACAGAGGTGAAAAACTGTTTTTT; J gene: TRBJ1-4; D gene: .; clone size: .; V gene: TRBV5-5
CDR3 protein: CASSQGSGIVYEQYF; CDR3 DNA: TGTGCCAGCAGCCAAGGGTCAGGGATAGTCTACGAGCAGTACTTC; J gene: TRBJ2-7; D gene: .; clone size: many; V gene: TRBV4-2
CDR3 protein: CASSQEGARNQPQHF; CDR3 DNA: TGTGCCAGCAGCCAGGAGGGGGCCCGCAATCAGCCCCAGCATTTT; J gene: TRBJ1-5; D gene: TRBD1; clone size: few; V gene: TRBV7-2
CDR3 protein: CSARPGQDQEKLFF; CDR3 DNA: TGCAGTGCCCGTCCGGGACAAGATCAGGAAAAACTGTTTTTT; J gene: TRBJ1-4; D gene: .; clone size: few; V gene: TRBV20-1
CDR3 protein: CSARETGTGWTEAFF; CDR3 DNA: TGCAGTGCTAGAGAAACCGGGACAGGGTGGACTGAAGCTTTCTTT; J gene: TRBJ1-1; D gene: TRBD1; clone size: .; V gene: TRBV20-1
CDR3 protein: CASRQKTFGGNTIYF; CDR3 DNA: TGTGCCAGCAGACAGAAGACCTTCGGTGGAAACACCATATATTTT; J gene: TRBJ1-3; D gene: .; clone size: few; V gene: TRBV6-5
CDR3 protein: CASSFAGTGESPLHF; CDR3 DNA: TGCGCCAGCAGCTTCGCCGGGACAGGGGAATCACCCCTCCACTTT; J gene: TRBJ1-6; D gene: TRBD1; clone size: few; V gene: TRBV5-1
CDR3 protein: CAINQVAGGVNEQFF; CDR3 DNA: TGTGCCATCAACCAAGTAGCGGGGGGTGTTAATGAGCAGTTCTTC; J gene: TRBJ2-1; D gene: TRBD2; clone size: .; V gene: TRBV10-3
CDR3 protein: CASSLYGSSQETQYF; CDR3 DNA: TGTGCCAGCAGCTTATACGGCAGCAGCCAAGAGACCCAGTACTTC; J gene: TRBJ2-5; D gene: .; clone size: many; V gene: TRBV7-2
CDR3 protein: CASCFQTGFNQPQHF; CDR3 DNA: TGTGCCAGCTGTTTCCAAACAGGATTCAATCAGCCCCAGCATTTT; J gene: TRBJ1-5; D gene: .; clone size: .; V gene: TRBV2
CDR3 protein: CSASARRSQYF; CDR3 DNA: TGCAGTGCCAGTGCGAGGCGGTCCCAGTACTTC; J gene: TRBJ2-5; D gene: .; clone size: many; V gene: TRBV20-1
CDR3 protein: CSARDRGAEAFF; CDR3 DNA: TGCAGTGCTAGAGATCGGGGGGCTGAAGCTTTCTTT; J gene: TRBJ1-1; D gene: .; clone size: few; V gene: TRBV20-1
CDR3 protein: CSATEGRAVRTQYF; CDR3 DNA: TGCAGTGCTACAGAAGGGAGGGCGGTTCGGACGCAGTATTTT; J gene: TRBJ2-3; D gene: TRBD2; clone size: .; V gene: TRBV20-1
CDR3 protein: CASSQDGGSRDTQYF; CDR3 DNA: TGTGCCAGCAGCCAAGATGGGGGGAGTAGAGATACGCAGTATTTT; J gene: TRBJ2-3; D gene: .; clone size: few; V gene: TRBV4-2
CDR3 protein: CASSSPGSIPPEQYF; CDR3 DNA: TGTGCCAGCAGTTCTCCGGGATCGATCCCTCCGGAGCAGTACTTC; J gene: TRBJ2-7; D gene: .; clone size: .; V gene: TRBV28